Listed here are 5 T cell receptor beta chains from one sample, sequenced in a study of human T cells and chemical hapten exposure. Time point indicated: pre-sensitization, week 0. Treatment here: therapeutic diphenylcyclopropenone sensitization with weekly scalp DPC. TCRdb ran MiXCR on the RACE reads and lists one entry per CDR3 protein. The sample gives about 98,000 distinct CDR3 sequences, roughly a tenth of which show up once; around 3.1% is in the top ten. The input for sequencing was whole blood, taken in connection with sensitization to the hapten diphenylcyclopropenone (DPC). The receptor source for this set is a woman in her sixties with alopecia areata. Some clones in this sample may be carry-over from other donors' samples.

The chain links TRBV3-1 to TRBJ1-2; D is unclear. Trimming took 0 bases from V and 5 from J, leaving 28 bases between them. The CDR3 is made up of 20 amino acids. Germline loops: CDR1 LGHDT, CDR2 YNNKEL (reference sequence). The chain's CDR3 is CASSQDVRQLRTAASYGYTF. The CDR3 region has the DNA TGTGCCAGCAGCCAAGATGTCCGTCAGCTGAGAACAGCCGCATCATATGGCTACACCTTC.

The chain couples TRBV4-1 to TRBJ2-3, with 7 bases identical to TRBD2. The V gene end was trimmed by 2 bases and the J gene end by 4 bases; junction bases not matched to a gene: 9. CDR3 length: 16 residues. Germline V CDR1 and CDR2: MGHRA, YSYEKL. CDR3 amino acids: CASSQSLAADADTQYF. The CDR3 coding sequence is TGCGCCAGCAGCCAATCCCTAGCGGCCGACGCAGATACGCAGTATTTT.

The V gene is TRBV12-3 or TRBV12-4, the J gene TRBJ2-6; 8 nucleotides align to TRBD1. The V and J ends lost 10 bases and 0 bases, in that order; junction bases with no gene match: 8. The CDR3 totals 16 residues. The CDR3: CANGQGGGSGANVLTF. The CDR3 bases are TGTGCCAACGGACAGGGTGGGGGCTCTGGGGCCAACGTCCTGACTTTC.

This clonotype occurred many times. The rearrangement uses TRBV5-5 and TRBJ1-2; D might be TRBD1 (5 bases). There are 14 residues in the CDR3. Trimming stripped 4 bases from V and 7 bases from J, with 17 bases between. Germline CDR1 is SGHKS and CDR2 is YYEKEE (reference sequence). CDR3 sequence (DNA): TGTGCCAGCAGCGGGACGGTCCCCTCCCCTGGCTACACCTTC. It yields the protein CASSGTVPSPGYTF.

In its sample, this clonotype was seen many times. The rearrangement joins TRBV21-1 to TRBJ2-4. TRBV21-1 corresponds to a pseudogene. The CDR3 is 14 amino acids. CDR3 nucleotide sequence: TGTGCCAGCAGCAAAGCTATAGACAGAAACATTCAGTACTTC. Amino acids: CASSKAIDRNIQYF.